The subject of this entry is one TCR beta chain. Its antigen is unknown. The sample comes from a study of shared clonotypes between healthy human individuals. V lost 5 bases and J lost 2, with 16 bases in between. This CDR3 region has 15 residues. Germline V CDR1 and CDR2: SGHVS, FNYEAQ. Profiling relied on immunoSEQ multiplex PCR, and the TCRdb table lists in-frame clones only, not all of them. The sample yields about 1.5 million clones, roughly 96% seen once. General study points: Naive CD4 clonotypes were shared across a handful of donors at roughly 4.6%. Only blood was sampled; tissue repertoires likely differ.

The clonotype originates from a man aged 25 to 40 in good health. The V and J genes are TRBV7-6 and TRBJ2-7; D might be TRBD2 (6 bases). The sequenced sample was naive CD4+ T cells sorted from blood. Stated subset: CD45RA+ positively selected. The CDR3 bases are TGTGCCAGCAGCAGACGCGGAGGGGCGGCCTACGAGCAGTACTTC. As protein: CASSRRGGAAYEQYF.